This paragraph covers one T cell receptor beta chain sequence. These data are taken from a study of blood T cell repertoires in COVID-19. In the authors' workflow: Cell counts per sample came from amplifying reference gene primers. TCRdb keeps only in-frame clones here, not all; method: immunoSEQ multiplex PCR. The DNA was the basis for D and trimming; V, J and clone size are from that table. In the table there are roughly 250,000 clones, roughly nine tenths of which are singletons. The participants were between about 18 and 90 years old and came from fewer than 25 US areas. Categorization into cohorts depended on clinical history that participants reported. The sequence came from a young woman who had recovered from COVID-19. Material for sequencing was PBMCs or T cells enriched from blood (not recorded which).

The CDR3 nucleotides read TGTGCCAGCAGCTTCCCAGGGTATGGCTACACCTTC. Translating it yields CASSFPGYGYTF. The chain employs TRBV12-3 or TRBV12-4 and TRBJ1-2, with D possibly matching TRBD1 (5 bases). With 6 bases removed from V and 5 bases from J, the gap between germline ends came to 10 bases. CDR3 length: 12 amino acids.